Presented here are 5 T cell receptor beta chains from one specimen sequenced in a study of response to subunit inactivated influenza vaccine. In TCRdb, the RT-PCR reads were re-called with MiXCR into one record per CDR3 protein. The data show hundreds of thousands of distinct CDR3 sequences, with roughly 11% seen just once and roughly 12% held by the top ten. Sequencing was performed on PBMCs from blood, taken roughly 46 days after vaccination. These receptors were collected from a man aged 45-60 years who received an inactivated influenza vaccine.

This clonotype showed up many times. The J gene is TRBJ2-3, the V gene TRBV10-3; D is perhaps TRBD2 (5 bases). The CDR3 spans 17 residues. V dropped 0 bases and J dropped 2 bases, with 15 bases sitting between them. CDR1 is ENHRY and CDR2 is SYGVKD in the germline V gene. The CDR3 DNA sequence: TGTGCCATCAGTGAGTCGATTGGCGGGTCGGCCACAGATACGCAGTATTTT. It specifies CAISESIGGSATDTQYF.

This chain connects TRBV6-5 to TRBJ1-3; D unresolved. Germline CDR1 reads MNHEY; CDR2 reads SVGAGI. The CDR3 runs to 16 residues. V was shortened by 0 bases and J by 2 bases, with 11 bases between the two germline ends. CDR3 in amino acids: CASSYSLRGAGNTIYF. The CDR3 nucleotides read TGTGCCAGCAGTTACTCTCTCCGGGGAGCTGGAAACACCATATATTTT.

V and J are TRBV20-1 and TRBJ1-1; tentatively, D is TRBD1 (6 bases). Trimming removed 6 bases at V and 11 bases at J, with 16 bases between. This CDR3 has 11 amino acids. Germline values: CDR1 DFQATT, CDR2 SNEGSKA (reference sequence). The CDR3 region has the DNA TGCAGTGCGTTGTACAGGGTCGACGCTTTCTTT. Its translation: CSALYRVDAFF.

In its sample, this clonotype was seen many times. The chain combines TRBV9 with TRBJ2-7, with D possibly matching TRBD2 (5 bases). The CDR3 runs to 13 residues. Looked up from germline, CDR1 is SGDLS and CDR2 is YYNGEE. The V end lost 1 base, the J end lost 7 bases, and 12 bases lay between the germline ends. The DNA for the CDR3 is TGTGCCAGCAGCGTATCCGGTACTAGGGAGCAGTACTTC. Translation: CASSVSGTREQYF.

In regard to this clonotype: The junction departs from the called germline gene at one end, perhaps through a read error. The chain recombines TRBV20-1 with TRBJ2-3; 15 positions match TRBD2. CDR3 length equals 15 residues. The germline V gene encodes CDR1 DFQATT and CDR2 SNEGSKA (reference sequence). The CDR3: CGASGLAGGIDTQYF. In DNA form, the CDR3 reads TGCGGTGCTAGCGGACTAGCGGGAGGGATAGATACGCAGTATTTT.